One and the same sample provided the 24 T cell receptor beta chains below, sequenced in a study of molecular identifiers for immune sequencing clone quantification. In TCRdb, the PCR reads were re-called with MiXCR into one record per CDR3 protein. Among about 320,000 distinct CDR3 sequences listed, about 21% were seen once. Sequencing was done on a sample of naive CD8+ T cells from blood, with Jurkat cell RNA spiked in. Stated subset: FACS-sorted CD8+CD4-CCR7+CD45RA+ naive T cells. These receptors all come from a human donor in good health. Some libraries in this study had Jurkat cell RNA spiked in.

This clonotype was counted ten times or more. The chain employs TRBV2 and TRBJ1-2; possibly TRBD1 for D (5 bases). The germline V gene encodes CDR1 SNHLY and CDR2 FYNNEI. The CDR3 extends over 14 amino acids. Trimming removed 6 bases from V and 3 bases from J, with 14 bases in between. CDR3 sequence: CASSTDSNHYGYTF. Written as DNA, the CDR3 is TGTGCCAGCAGCACCGACAGCAACCACTATGGCTACACCTTC.

Comments on this clonotype: Here the CDR3 omits its conserved ending phenylalanine or tryptophan, so a read error is the likely source. The rearrangement uses TRBV6-5 and TRBJ1-1; possible D gene TRBD1, 5 bases. This CDR3 has 14 amino acids. V shed 6 bases and J shed 0 bases, with 11 bases lying between them. Germline V gives CDR1 MNHEY, CDR2 SVGAGI. CDR3 amino acids: CASSLGTVNTEAFL. DNA for the CDR3: TGTGCCAGCAGCTTAGGGACCGTGAACACTGAAGCTTTCCTT.

In its sample, this clonotype was seen a few times. V gene TRBV5-4 combines with J gene TRBJ1-1; D perhaps matches TRBD1 (6 bases). Germline CDR1 is SGHNT and CDR2 is YYREEE (reference sequence). V was trimmed by 1 base and J by 3 bases, leaving 10 bases between them. This CDR3 is built from 14 residues. The CDR3 here is CASSLKSGDTEAFF. Here the CDR3 DNA reads TGTGCCAGCAGCTTGAAGTCAGGGGACACTGAAGCTTTCTTT.

This clonotype appeared many times. V and J are TRBV6-6 and TRBJ1-2; no clear D gene. Germline CDR1 reads MNHNY; CDR2 reads SVGAGI (reference sequence). This CDR3 has 10 amino acids. Deletions cut 7 bases from V and 4 bases from J, with 4 bases between. Here the CDR3 reads CASNGYGYTF. As DNA, the CDR3 is TGTGCCAGCAATGGCTATGGCTACACCTTC.

This clonotype has a count of ten or more. The V gene is TRBV30, the J gene TRBJ1-5; D call uncertain. V lost 3 bases and J lost 2, with 11 bases in between. The CDR3 is made up of 14 amino acids. The germline V gene encodes CDR1 GTSNPN and CDR2 SVGIG (reference sequence). CDR3 amino acids: CAWSVGRGNQPQHF. In nucleotides, the CDR3 is TGTGCCTGGAGCGTCGGAAGAGGCAATCAGCCCCAGCATTTT.

This clonotype has at least ten counts. V is TRBV5-5 and J is TRBJ2-5; D is perhaps TRBD1 (6 bases). V dropped 4 bases and J dropped 3 bases, with 13 bases sitting between them. CDR1 and CDR2 from the germline V gene are SGHKS and YYEKEE (reference sequence). The CDR3 has 14 amino acids. In DNA form, the CDR3 reads TGTGCCAGCAGCCCACCGACAGGAGAAGAGACCCAGTACTTC. Translated, it gives CASSPPTGEETQYF.

This clonotype was observed many times. The J gene is TRBJ1-6, the V gene TRBV6-5; D not certain. The CDR3 is made up of 13 amino acids. V gave up 0 bases and J gave up 15 bases, with 12 bases separating them. Germline V lookup: CDR1 MNHEY, CDR2 SVGAGI. The CDR3 loop is CASSYSLRGDLHF. Here the CDR3 DNA reads TGTGCCAGCAGTTACTCGTTACGGGGAGACCTCCACTTT.

This clonotype was seen many times. The chain combines TRBV4-3 with TRBJ2-4; perhaps TRBD1 as D (6 bases). In germline, CDR1 is LGHNA, CDR2 YSLEER. The CDR3 runs to 17 residues. The V gene lost 0 bases and the J gene lost 8 bases, with 20 bases spanning the gap. The chain's CDR3 is CASSQDGKGGVGYIQYF. CDR3 nucleotide sequence: TGCGCCAGCAGCCAAGATGGAAAAGGGGGTGTCGGATACATTCAGTACTTC.

Many counts were recorded for this clonotype. This chain connects TRBV5-4 to TRBJ2-7, with a weak D call TRBD1 (6 bases). Germline values: CDR1 SGHNT, CDR2 YYREEE (reference sequence). This CDR3 is 14 amino acids long. V shed 2 bases and J shed 3 bases, with 12 bases lying between them. The CDR3 bases are TGTGCCAGCAGCTTTAGCAGGGGTAGCTACGAGCAGTACTTC. Its translation is CASSFSRGSYEQYF. Using reference TRBV5-4 and TRBJ2-7 for the parts outside the CDR3, the full variable domain is ETGVTQSPTHLIKTRGQQVTLRCSSQSGHNTVSWYQQALGQGPQFIFQYYREEENGRGNFPPRFSGLQFPNYSSELNVNALELDDSALYLCASSFSRGSYEQYFGPGTRLTVT.

The chain combines TRBV27 with TRBJ2-7; D tentatively reads TRBD1 or TRBD2 (5 bases each). The CDR3 has 13 amino acids. V lost 0 bases and J lost 11, with 14 bases in between. The germline gives CDR1 MNHEY, CDR2 SMNVEV (reference sequence). CDR3 residues: CASSLSIGTREYF. CDR3 nucleotide sequence: TGTGCCAGCAGTTTATCGATAGGGACCCGGGAGTACTTC.

This clonotype was counted many times. V usage is TRBV20-1 and J usage is TRBJ2-7; 7 bases line up with TRBD2. CDR3 length equals 15 residues. V lost 6 bases and J lost 2; bases outside the gene matches: 13. CDR1 is DFQATT and CDR2 is SNEGSKA in the germline V gene (reference sequence). The CDR3 bases are TGCAGTGCCGATAGAGGGCTAGCGGCGCCCTACGAGCAGTACTTC. This gives the protein CSADRGLAAPYEQYF.

This clonotype was detected ten times or more. The chain carries TRBV4-1 and TRBJ2-1; 10 bases are a match to TRBD1. This CDR3 has 15 amino acids. V lost 4 bases and J lost 7; bases outside the gene matches: 7. Germline V lookup: CDR1 MGHRA, CDR2 YSYEKL. The CDR3 region has the DNA TGCGCCAGCAGCCGGGGGACAGGGGTGGGGAATGAGCAGTTCTTC. The encoded protein is CASSRGTGVGNEQFF.

This clonotype showed up just a few times. In DNA form, the CDR3 reads TGTGCCAGCAGCCCCCGAACTAGCGGGCCCCCAGGTAATGAGCAGTTCTTC. Translating it yields CASSPRTSGPPGNEQFF. This chain links TRBV7-9 with TRBJ2-1; 9 bases are a match to TRBD2. The CDR3 consists of 17 residues. CDR1 is SEHNR, CDR2 FQNEAQ, per germline (reference sequence). The V gene end was trimmed by 5 bases and the J gene end by 7 bases; junction bases not matched to a gene: 15.

This clonotype was seen many times. The chain joins TRBV7-2 to TRBJ2-7; 10 nucleotides align to TRBD2. CDR1 and CDR2 (germline): SGHTA, FQGNSA. This CDR3 region has 15 residues. The ends lost 1 base at V and 4 bases at J; junction bases unmatched: 4. CDR3 amino acids: CASSLEASGSYEQYF. The CDR3 DNA follows: TGTGCCAGCAGCTTAGAGGCTAGCGGGAGTTACGAGCAGTACTTC.

This clonotype was found many times. The chain has TRBV14 and TRBJ2-5; 9 bases are shared with TRBD1. Germline V CDR1 and CDR2: SGHDN, FVKESK. This CDR3 spans 16 amino acids. After removal of 3 bases from V and 2 bases from J, the junction contained 7 bases not matched to a gene. This chain's CDR3 is CASSQDGTGLQETQYF. CDR3 sequence (DNA): TGTGCCAGCAGCCAGGACGGGACAGGGCTTCAAGAGACCCAGTACTTC.

At least ten counts were recorded for this clonotype. V usage is TRBV4-3 and J usage is TRBJ2-3; 10 positions match TRBD2. V was pared by 0 bases and J by 5 bases, with 14 bases of the junction left unmatched. Germline-derived CDR1 and CDR2 are LGHNA and YSLEER. CDR3 size: 19 residues. CDR3 sequence reads: CASSQDGVAGGRGVDTQYF. In DNA, the CDR3 is TGCGCCAGCAGCCAAGATGGGGTAGCGGGGGGCCGCGGTGTAGATACGCAGTATTTT.

Comments on this clonotype: A single base separates this from a much larger clone, so it may be a read error. The chain recombines TRBV5-1 with TRBJ1-2; D call uncertain. The CDR3 covers 17 residues. V was shortened by 7 bases and J by 4 bases, with 26 bases between the two germline ends. Germline CDR1 reads SGHRS; CDR2 reads YFSETQ. DNA for the CDR3: TGCGCCAGCGGCACCGGACTAGGTCCCTCGTTAGTCTATGGCTACACCTTC. The encoded protein is CASGTGLGPSLVYGYTF.

V usage is TRBV30 and J usage is TRBJ2-7, with 8 nucleotides matching TRBD1. The CDR3 is 18 residues long. With V trimmed by 0 bases and J by 7 bases, 20 bases remained unmatched. The V gene's germline CDR1 is GTSNPN and CDR2 SVGIG (reference sequence). CDR3 loop: CAWSVPYRADRGVGEQYF. The CDR3 coding sequence is TGTGCCTGGAGTGTCCCTTACCGGGCTGACAGGGGCGTCGGTGAGCAGTACTTC.

This clonotype was picked up a small number of times. This chain joins TRBV7-2 and TRBJ2-7, with TRBD1 identical over 8 bases. CDR3 length: 18 amino acids. Germline lookup yields CDR1 SGHTA and CDR2 FQGNSA. The junction had 17 bases not matched to a gene; V was cut back by 3 bases and J by 4 bases. The CDR3, as DNA: TGTGCCAGCAGCTTCCCCAAAGACAGGGGCTCTGTGTTATACGAGCAGTACTTC. This codes for CASSFPKDRGSVLYEQYF.

This clonotype has at least ten counts. This chain uses TRBV28 with TRBJ1-2; D gene unclear. Germline CDR1 is MDHEN and CDR2 is SYDVKM. Trimming took 7 bases from V and 3 from J, leaving 6 bases between them. This CDR3 has 11 residues. The CDR3 sequence is CASTSDYGYTF. The CDR3 region has the DNA TGTGCCAGCACGAGTGACTATGGCTACACCTTC.

This clonotype showed up many times. This chain connects TRBV14 to TRBJ2-3; D call uncertain. The germline V gene has CDR1 SGHDN and CDR2 FVKESK. The CDR3 spans 13 residues. Trimming stripped 0 bases from V and 4 bases from J, with 5 bases between. The CDR3 sequence is CASSQDLPDTQYF. The CDR3 DNA is TGTGCCAGCAGCCAAGATCTGCCAGATACGCAGTATTTT.

There are many counts of this clonotype. V and J are TRBV28 and TRBJ1-2; the D gene is possibly TRBD1 (5 bases). CDR1 is MDHEN and CDR2 is SYDVKM in the germline V gene. Trimming took off 3 bases at V and 2 bases at J, with 10 bases between the two ends. CDR3 size: 14 residues. The CDR3 reads CASSLGLNNYGYTF. The CDR3 bases are TGTGCCAGCAGTTTGGGACTAAACAACTATGGCTACACCTTC.

The V call is TRBV10-3, the J call TRBJ2-1; D is perhaps TRBD1 (5 bases). CDR1 ENHRY and CDR2 SYGVKD come from the germline V gene. CDR3 length: 14 residues. The ends were cut back, 0 bases at V and 10 bases at J, with 13 bases in the middle. The CDR3 DNA follows: TGTGCCATCAGTGAGTCTGGGGAAGGGGAAGAGCAGTTCTTC. Amino acids: CAISESGEGEEQFF.

This clonotype was observed a handful of times. The rearrangement joins TRBV7-3 to TRBJ2-7, with D possibly being TRBD1 (6 bases). Germline V gene lookup returns CDR1 SGHTA and CDR2 FQGTGA. The CDR3 is 17 amino acids. The V and J ends lost 5 bases and 7 bases respectively, with 27 bases between them. In nucleotides, the CDR3 is TGTGCCAGCAGCCCCCCACGTGACGTAGGAGGTCAGGGGGAGCAGTACTTC. Translating gives CASSPPRDVGGQGEQYF.